These T cell receptor beta chains were read from a single sample in a study of human T cells and chemical hapten exposure. TCRdb used MiXCR to reprocess the RACE reads, holding one entry per CDR3 protein. The sample includes some 120,000 distinct CDR3 sequences, 9% to 14% of them seen just once. The sequencing here drew on whole blood, taken in connection with sensitization to the hapten diphenylcyclopropenone (DPC). The source of these receptors is a woman between 45 and 65 years old with alopecia areata. Some clones in this sample may be carry-over from other donors' samples. Each CDR3 is given with its conserved first and last residue. Each record gives: V gene, J gene, D gene, clone size, CDR3 DNA, CDR3 protein. A D gene is named only where the DNA matches it firmly. Clone size is stated in some rows and not others, as once, few, many or a class when expanded.

v_call: TRBV12-3/TRBV12-4
j_call: TRBJ2-3
d_call: NA
clone_size: few
cdr3_nt: TGTGCCAGCAGTTTTGGCTCCAGCACAGATACGCAGTATTTT
cdr3_aa: CASSFGSSTDTQYF

v_call: TRBV13
j_call: TRBJ2-5
d_call: TRBD2
clone_size: NA
cdr3_nt: TGTGCCAGCAGCCCGAGAGCGGGGGCCTCTCGGGAGACCCAGTACTTC
cdr3_aa: CASSPRAGASRETQYF

v_call: TRBV20-1
j_call: TRBJ2-7
d_call: NA
clone_size: many
cdr3_nt: TGCAGTGCTAGTTCGTCCAGGAATTCGTACGAGCAGTACTTC
cdr3_aa: CSASSSRNSYEQYF

v_call: TRBV20-1
j_call: TRBJ2-7
d_call: NA
clone_size: few
cdr3_nt: TGCAGTGCACAAAGCCTCGACTACGAGCAGTACTTC
cdr3_aa: CSAQSLDYEQYF

v_call: TRBV11-3
j_call: TRBJ1-4
d_call: TRBD1
clone_size: NA
cdr3_nt: TGTGCCAGGGCACCGGGACAGACTACCACAACCGAGAATGAAAAACTGTTTTTT
cdr3_aa: CARAPGQTTTTENEKLFF

v_call: TRBV6-2/TRBV6-3
j_call: TRBJ1-1
d_call: TRBD1
clone_size: NA
cdr3_nt: TGTGCCAGCGAAACCCCACAGGGGACCACTGAAGCTTTCTTT
cdr3_aa: CASETPQGTTEAFF

v_call: TRBV12-3/TRBV12-4
j_call: TRBJ2-6
d_call: NA
clone_size: NA
cdr3_nt: TGTGCCAGCAATGACCAGAGGGGGAACTCTGGGGCCAACGTCCTGACTTTC
cdr3_aa: CASNDQRGNSGANVLTF

v_call: TRBV6-5
j_call: TRBJ2-1
d_call: NA
clone_size: many
cdr3_nt: TGTGCCAGCAGCTTACTCGGGACCGACGATGAGCAGTTCTTC
cdr3_aa: CASSLLGTDDEQFF

v_call: TRBV29-1
j_call: TRBJ1-2
d_call: NA
clone_size: NA
cdr3_nt: TGCAGCGTTCGAGCGGGGCTTAACTATGGCTACACCTTC
cdr3_aa: CSVRAGLNYGYTF

v_call: TRBV24-1
j_call: TRBJ2-1
d_call: NA
clone_size: many
cdr3_nt: TGTGCCACCAGTGATTTCCAGGGAAATGAGCAGTTCTTC
cdr3_aa: CATSDFQGNEQFF

v_call: TRBV28
j_call: TRBJ1-5
d_call: TRBD1
clone_size: few
cdr3_nt: TGTGCCAGCATTTCCACCGGGACAGTAAATCAGCCCCAGCATTTT
cdr3_aa: CASISTGTVNQPQHF

v_call: TRBV3-1
j_call: TRBJ1-6
d_call: TRBD1
clone_size: few
cdr3_nt: TGTGCCAGCAGCCAGGGACAGAGTAATTCACCCCTCCACTTT
cdr3_aa: CASSQGQSNSPLHF

v_call: TRBV7-9
j_call: TRBJ1-4
d_call: NA
clone_size: NA
cdr3_nt: TGTGCCAGCAGCTTAGCTATAACCTCGTCCGGGCGATCTAATGAAAAACTGTTTTTT
cdr3_aa: CASSLAITSSGRSNEKLFF

v_call: TRBV18
j_call: TRBJ2-2
d_call: NA
clone_size: NA
cdr3_nt: TGTGCCAGCTCACCACCGGGCACCGGGGAGCTGTTTTTT
cdr3_aa: CASSPPGTGELFF

v_call: TRBV28
j_call: TRBJ1-5
d_call: NA
clone_size: NA
cdr3_nt: TGTGCCAGCACCGCGGGGGGTAGCAATCAGCCCCAGCATTTT
cdr3_aa: CASTAGGSNQPQHF

v_call: TRBV9
j_call: TRBJ1-2
d_call: NA
clone_size: many
cdr3_nt: TGTGCCAGCAGCGGCGGGGCAGCTAAGTATGGCTACACCTTC
cdr3_aa: CASSGGAAKYGYTF

v_call: TRBV28
j_call: TRBJ2-5
d_call: NA
clone_size: few
cdr3_nt: TGTGCCAGCAGTTTAGAGGGCGCGAAGACCCAGTACTTC
cdr3_aa: CASSLEGAKTQYF

v_call: TRBV7-9
j_call: TRBJ2-3
d_call: NA
clone_size: many
cdr3_nt: TGTGCCAGCAGCCCCGGGACGGTGGCAGATACGCAGTATTTT
cdr3_aa: CASSPGTVADTQYF

v_call: TRBV7-8
j_call: TRBJ2-2
d_call: NA
clone_size: many
cdr3_nt: TGTGCCAGCAGCGGTATTAACACCGGGGAGCTGTTTTTT
cdr3_aa: CASSGINTGELFF

v_call: TRBV27
j_call: TRBJ2-7
d_call: NA
clone_size: few
cdr3_nt: TGTGCCAGCAGTTTTAGGACGCCCTCCTACGAGCAGTACTTC
cdr3_aa: CASSFRTPSYEQYF

v_call: TRBV7-6
j_call: TRBJ2-4
d_call: NA
clone_size: NA
cdr3_nt: TGTGCCAGCAGCTTAAAGCAAGGAAAGAAAGCCAAAAACATTCAGTACTTC
cdr3_aa: CASSLKQGKKAKNIQYF

v_call: TRBV20-1
j_call: TRBJ1-5
d_call: NA
clone_size: many
cdr3_nt: TGCAGTGCTTCGGCGCCGAAGGGGAGCAATCAGCCCCAGCATTTT
cdr3_aa: CSASAPKGSNQPQHF

v_call: TRBV11-3
j_call: TRBJ1-4
d_call: NA
clone_size: many
cdr3_nt: TGTGCCAGCAGCTTTATTCCACTCGTCGAGGGGTTCGGTAATGAAAAACTGTTTTTT
cdr3_aa: CASSFIPLVEGFGNEKLFF

v_call: TRBV28
j_call: TRBJ1-3
d_call: NA
clone_size: NA
cdr3_nt: TGTGCCAGCAGTTTTCAGCCCCACTCTGGAAACACCATATATTTT
cdr3_aa: CASSFQPHSGNTIYF

v_call: TRBV7-9
j_call: TRBJ1-1
d_call: NA
clone_size: NA
cdr3_nt: TGTGCCAGCAGCTTGAACCAGGATAACACTGAAGCTTTCTTT
cdr3_aa: CASSLNQDNTEAFF

v_call: TRBV18
j_call: TRBJ2-5
d_call: TRBD1
clone_size: few
cdr3_nt: TGTGCCAGCTCGGAAAGACAGGGGAGTCAAGAGACCCAGTACTTC
cdr3_aa: CASSERQGSQETQYF

v_call: TRBV28
j_call: TRBJ1-4
d_call: NA
clone_size: NA
cdr3_nt: TGTGCCAGCAGTCAACCCCCCGGGGGGCGCAGTGAAAAACTGTTTTTT
cdr3_aa: CASSQPPGGRSEKLFF

v_call: TRBV18
j_call: TRBJ1-2
d_call: NA
clone_size: NA
cdr3_nt: TGTGCCAGCTCCTGGGGCAGGGACAACTATGGCTACACCTTC
cdr3_aa: CASSWGRDNYGYTF

v_call: TRBV4-1
j_call: TRBJ1-2
d_call: NA
clone_size: NA
cdr3_nt: TGCGCCAGCAGCCAAGATCAATTCCACACCTTC
cdr3_aa: CASSQDQFHTF

v_call: TRBV29-1
j_call: TRBJ2-2
d_call: TRBD2
clone_size: few
cdr3_nt: TGCAGCGTTGAGGGAGGGGCCGGGGAGCTGTTTTTT
cdr3_aa: CSVEGGAGELFF

v_call: TRBV5-1
j_call: TRBJ1-1
d_call: NA
clone_size: many
cdr3_nt: TGCGCCAGCAGCTTCAGAGGACCCACTGAAGCTTTCTTT
cdr3_aa: CASSFRGPTEAFF

v_call: TRBV11-1
j_call: TRBJ2-5
d_call: NA
clone_size: NA
cdr3_nt: TGTGCCAGCAGCTGGAATCGGGACGCCACCCAAGAGACCCAGTACTTC
cdr3_aa: CASSWNRDATQETQYF

v_call: TRBV28
j_call: TRBJ1-6
d_call: NA
clone_size: NA
cdr3_nt: TGTGCCAGCAGGCCACGCGGTAATTCACCCCTCCACTTT
cdr3_aa: CASRPRGNSPLHF

v_call: TRBV20-1
j_call: TRBJ2-1
d_call: NA
clone_size: NA
cdr3_nt: TGCAGTGCCCAAAGAGGGCTTAGACTAGGTAATGAGCAGTTCTTC
cdr3_aa: CSAQRGLRLGNEQFF

v_call: TRBV12-3/TRBV12-4
j_call: TRBJ1-1
d_call: TRBD1
clone_size: many
cdr3_nt: TGTGCCAGCAGAAAAACACCGGGACAGGGGACTGAAGCTTTCTTT
cdr3_aa: CASRKTPGQGTEAFF

v_call: TRBV20-1
j_call: TRBJ2-1
d_call: NA
clone_size: many
cdr3_nt: TGCAGTGCTAGAATCGGCAATGAGCAGTTCTTC
cdr3_aa: CSARIGNEQFF

v_call: TRBV18
j_call: TRBJ2-6
d_call: NA
clone_size: few
cdr3_nt: TGTGCCAGCTCACCCCCCGGCAGGGGATATTCTGGGGCCAACGTCCTGACTTTC
cdr3_aa: CASSPPGRGYSGANVLTF

v_call: TRBV5-5
j_call: TRBJ1-5
d_call: NA
clone_size: NA
cdr3_nt: TGTGCCAGCAGCTGGGACGGGAATCAGCCCCAGCATTTT
cdr3_aa: CASSWDGNQPQHF